Presented here are 25 T cell receptor beta chains from one specimen sequenced in a study of vaccination effects on CD4 cells after COVID-19. Antigen-specific CD4+ T cells were expanded with viral peptide pools in the ViraFEST assay before sequencing. Following an approximately 11-day culture, CD4+ T cells were purified. It was two doses of either the BNT162b2 or mRNA-1273 vaccine that participants received. Sequencing used immunoSEQ multiplex PCR; TCRdb keeps in-frame clones, though not all of them. This repertoire shows approximately 30,000 clones, about two thirds found once; its top ten account for approximately 8.7%. What these receptors recognize is not known. The sequenced sample was CD4+ T cells from PBMCs cultured with SARS-CoV-2 spike peptides, obtained after COVID-19 vaccination. All receptors derive from a human donor who received a COVID-19 vaccine.

The rearrangement uses TRBV10-3 and TRBJ2-5; 8 bases are shared with TRBD1. From germline, CDR1 is ENHRY and CDR2 SYGVKD. Germline trimming cut 10 bases from V and 5 bases from J; bases unmatched to any gene: 12. CDR3 length equals 14 residues. The CDR3 sequence: CATRTGSGVETQYF. The CDR3, as DNA: TGTGCCACCCGGACAGGGTCTGGGGTTGAGACCCAGTACTTC.

This chain joins TRBV5-5 and TRBJ2-1; D remains unclear. This CDR3 has 16 amino acids. The V end lost 6 bases, the J end lost 6 bases, and 22 bases lay between the germline ends. The V gene's germline CDR1 is SGHKS and CDR2 YYEKEE (reference sequence). CDR3 sequence (DNA): TGTGCCAGCATCCCTCAACCAGGATATAGCATCAATGAGCAGTTCTTC. Its protein is CASIPQPGYSINEQFF.

This clone was picked up a small number of times. CDR3 nucleotides: TGTGCCAGCAGCGCAGGACTAGCCCTTTACAATGAGCAGTTCTTC. It translates to CASSAGLALYNEQFF. V gene TRBV9 combines with J gene TRBJ2-1, with 8 bases aligning to TRBD2. The V gene end was trimmed by 3 bases and the J gene end by 4 bases; junction bases not matched to a gene: 6. CDR1 is SGDLS, CDR2 YYNGEE, per germline. The CDR3 covers 15 residues.

The chain carries TRBV14 and TRBJ1-6; D unclear. V lost 2 bases to trimming and J lost 14 bases, with 10 bases between them. This CDR3 has 12 residues. Germline V gives CDR1 SGHDN, CDR2 FVKESK. This chain's CDR3 is CASSQIPGALHF. The DNA for the CDR3 is TGTGCCAGCAGCCAAATTCCTGGGGCCCTCCACTTT.

The CDR3 reads CASSSLAGSEQYF. The CDR3 bases are TGTGCCAGTAGTTCCCTAGCGGGGAGCGAGCAGTACTTC. The chain couples TRBV19 to TRBJ2-7, with 9 positions matching TRBD2. This CDR3 region has 13 residues. In germline, CDR1 is LNHDA, CDR2 SQIVND (reference sequence). Germline trimming cut 5 bases from V and 6 bases from J; bases unmatched to any gene: 5.

The J gene is TRBJ2-3, the V gene TRBV24-1, with a weak D call TRBD2 (5 bases). Germline V gene data show CDR1 as KGHDR and CDR2 as SFDVKD. This CDR3 contains 12 residues. V lost 10 bases, J lost 0 bases, and 7 bases lay in between. The CDR3 DNA is TGTGCCACGGGCGGGAGCACAGATACGCAGTATTTT. Translated: CATGGSTDTQYF.

There are many counts of this clone. The rearrangement links TRBV6-2 or TRBV6-3 to TRBJ2-1; 15 bases fit TRBD2. CDR1 and CDR2 from the germline V gene are MNHEY and SVGEGT. The CDR3 consists of 17 residues. With 2 bases clipped from V and 5 bases from J, the junction kept 4 bases outside the gene matches. The CDR3 bases are TGTGCCAGCAGTTACGGGACTAGCGGGAGGAGAAACAATGAGCAGTTCTTC. Amino acid sequence: CASSYGTSGRRNNEQFF.

This rearrangement joins TRBV2 to TRBJ1-2; no clear D gene. The CDR3 has 13 residues. Germline CDR1 reads SNHLY; CDR2 reads FYNNEI. The V end was cut by 4 bases, the J end by 3 bases, with 9 bases between. CDR3 nucleotide sequence: TGTGCCAGCAGTGTTGACAATCACTATGGCTACACCTTC. It encodes CASSVDNHYGYTF.

The chain carries TRBV11-3 and TRBJ2-3; TRBD2 matches at 8 bases. This CDR3 contains 17 residues. The trim removed 4 bases at V and 2 bases at J, leaving 11 bases unmatched. From germline, CDR1 is SGHNT and CDR2 YENEEA. CDR3 DNA: TGTGCCAGCAGCTCACGAGAGCGGGGGACCTACACAGATACGCAGTATTTT. This translates into CASSSRERGTYTDTQYF. Together with reference TRBV11-3 and TRBJ2-3, the CDR3 gives the full variable domain: EAGVVQSPRYKIIEKKQPVAFWCNPISGHNTLYWYLQNLGQGPELLIRYENEEAVDDSQLPKDRFSAERLKGVDSTLKIQPAELGDSAVYLCASSSRERGTYTDTQYFGPGTRLTVL.

CDR3 residues: CASSLDQGTPRKFF. The CDR3 nucleotides are TGTGCCAGCAGCTTAGATCAAGGAACCCCGAGGAAGTTCTTC. The chain carries TRBV11-2 and TRBJ2-1; unclear D gene. Trimming cost V 0 bases and J 14 bases, with 17 bases left between them. CDR1 SGHAT and CDR2 FQNNGV come from the germline V gene. This CDR3 has 14 amino acids.

This clone occurred a few times. The J gene is TRBJ2-3, the V gene TRBV9, with D hard to call. This CDR3 is built from 12 residues. Germline V gene sequence: CDR1 SGDLS, CDR2 YYNGEE. The V and J ends lost 0 bases and 2 bases respectively, with 1 base between them. The DNA for the CDR3 is TGTGCCAGCAGCGTAGTCACAGATACGCAGTATTTT. Amino acid sequence: CASSVVTDTQYF.

A few counts support this clone. The rearrangement uses TRBV28 and TRBJ1-2; possibly TRBD1 for D (5 bases). Between the trimmed V and J ends, which lost 6 bases and 2 bases, there was a span of 10 bases. The CDR3 runs 13 residues. Per germline, CDR1 MDHEN and CDR2 SYDVKM. Here the CDR3 reads CASSQGSNYGYTF. The DNA for the CDR3 is TGTGCCAGCAGCCAGGGCTCAAACTATGGCTACACCTTC.

The rearrangement joins TRBV3-1 (or the pseudogene TRBV3-2) to TRBJ1-4; D may be TRBD1 (6 bases). This CDR3 contains 15 residues. The ends were cut back, 3 bases at V and 4 bases at J, with 12 bases in the middle. Germline CDR1 reads LGHDT; CDR2 reads YNNKEL (reference sequence). The CDR3 sequence: CASSQGGAGNEKLFF. The CDR3 nucleotides read TGTGCCAGCAGCCAGGGGGGCGCCGGTAATGAAAAACTGTTTTTT.

The chain recombines TRBV6-6 with TRBJ2-1; D might be TRBD2 (6 bases). The CDR3 contains 14 residues. CDR1 is MNHNY, CDR2 SVGAGI, per germline (reference sequence). The V and J ends lost 9 bases and 9 bases respectively, with 21 bases between them. CDR3 amino acids: CASSREEGRGEQFF. CDR3 bases: TGTGCCAGTTCGCGGGAAGAAGGTCGGGGTGAGCAGTTCTTC.

The V and J genes are TRBV18 and TRBJ2-7; 9 positions agree with TRBD2. Germline V gene sequence: CDR1 KGHSH, CDR2 LQKENI. After removal of 6 bases from V and 3 bases from J, the junction contained 6 bases not matched to a gene. The CDR3 consists of 14 residues. CDR3 amino acids: CASSPRGGLYEQYF. In DNA form, the CDR3 reads TGTGCCAGCTCCCCGCGGGGGGGCCTCTACGAGCAGTACTTC.

The chain joins TRBV18 to TRBJ1-1; D call uncertain. CDR3 length equals 14 residues. Germline CDR1 is KGHSH and CDR2 is LQKENI. V was trimmed by 5 bases and J by 3 bases, leaving 13 bases between them. CDR3 sequence: CASSRESGDTEAFF. The CDR3 DNA is TGTGCCAGCTCAAGGGAAAGTGGGGACACTGAAGCTTTCTTT. The whole variable domain, remainder taken from reference TRBV18 and TRBJ1-1, is NAGVMQNPRHLVRRRGQEARLRCSPMKGHSHVYWYRQLPEEGLKFMVYLQKENIIDESGMPKERFSAEFPKEGPSILRIQQVVRGDSAAYFCASSRESGDTEAFFGQGTRLTVV.

This chain connects TRBV19 to TRBJ2-4; D uncertain. Germline V gene lookup returns CDR1 LNHDA and CDR2 SQIVND (reference sequence). The CDR3 runs 16 residues. V was cut by 5 bases and J by 1 base, with 15 bases left in between. CDR3 loop: CASSQDLGMAKNIQYF. CDR3 DNA sequence: TGTGCCAGTAGTCAGGACCTTGGAATGGCCAAAAACATTCAGTACTTC.

This chain links TRBV12-5 with TRBJ2-1; D is uncertain. V lost 2 bases, J lost 5 bases, and 10 bases lay in between. The length of the CDR3 is 14 residues. CDR1 and CDR2 from the germline V gene are LGHNT and FRNRAP. Here the CDR3 reads CASGLPGPHNEQFF. The CDR3, as DNA: TGTGCTAGTGGTTTGCCCGGGCCGCACAATGAGCAGTTCTTC.

In DNA, the CDR3 is TGTGCCAGCAGCTTCCGGCCGGGACAGGCAACTAATGAAAAACTGTTTTTT. The encoded protein is CASSFRPGQATNEKLFF. J is TRBJ1-4 and V is TRBV5-5; 8 bases match TRBD1. With 2 bases clipped from V and 0 bases from J, the junction kept 6 bases outside the gene matches. Per germline, CDR1 SGHKS and CDR2 YYEKEE (reference sequence). The CDR3 sequence is 17 residues long.

V and J are TRBV5-1 and TRBJ2-5, with TRBD1 as a possible D gene (5 bases). Germline V gene sequence: CDR1 SGHRS, CDR2 YFSETQ. With 4 bases removed from V and 0 bases from J, the gap between germline ends came to 10 bases. There are 14 residues in the CDR3. For the CDR3, the DNA is TGCGCCAGCAGCCAGGGTCTGTACCAAGAGACCCAGTACTTC. Its protein product is CASSQGLYQETQYF.

The chain recombines TRBV2 with TRBJ2-3, with D possibly matching TRBD2 (6 bases). The CDR3 spans 14 residues. V was shortened by 7 bases and J by 6 bases, with 17 bases between the two germline ends. Germline V CDR1 and CDR2: SNHLY, FYNNEI. CDR3 coding DNA: TGTGCCAGCACCCCGGACTACCGCGGGGATACGCAGTATTTT. Translating it yields CASTPDYRGDTQYF.

This clone occurred many times. This chain connects TRBV3-1 (or the pseudogene TRBV3-2) to TRBJ1-5, with 7 bases that match TRBD1. The CDR3 contains 15 residues. Trimming removed 1 base from V and 4 bases from J; junction bases left unmatched: 4. Germline-derived CDR1 and CDR2 are LGHDT and YNNKEL (reference sequence). The CDR3 DNA follows: TGTGCCAGCAGCCAAGGCGCAGGGGGGAATCAGCCCCAGCATTTT. This gives the protein CASSQGAGGNQPQHF.

The chain links TRBV6-2 or TRBV6-3 to TRBJ1-5, with D unresolved. Trimming cost V 3 bases and J 0 bases, with 12 bases left between them. CDR3 length: 16 residues. Per the germline V gene, CDR1 is MNHEY and CDR2 is SVGEGT. The CDR3 DNA reads TGTGCCAGCAGTTATGCACAGCGATATAGCAATCAGCCCCAGCATTTT. This sequence encodes CASSYAQRYSNQPQHF.

This clone was recorded a few times. The V and J genes are TRBV7-8 and TRBJ2-3; D uncertain. CDR1 and CDR2 from the germline V gene are SGHVS and FQNEAQ. V was cut by 1 base and J by 2 bases, with 10 bases left in between. This CDR3 is 15 amino acids long. The CDR3 is CASSLEGRVTDTQYF. The CDR3 DNA sequence: TGTGCCAGCAGCTTAGAGGGTAGGGTCACAGATACGCAGTATTTT.

This clone was observed a few times. The chain is built from TRBV27 and TRBJ2-3; 7 bases map to TRBD2. J lost 0 bases, V lost 5 bases, and 8 bases had no gene match. The germline V gene encodes CDR1 MNHEY and CDR2 SMNVEV (reference sequence). The CDR3 runs 16 residues. The CDR3: CASSPPGTISTDTQYF. In DNA form, the CDR3 reads TGTGCCAGCAGTCCCCCCGGGACTATAAGCACAGATACGCAGTATTTT.